This T cell receptor (beta chain) was sequenced in a study of identical twins. General study points: Part of the zero-insertion signal could reflect confounding by invariant MAIT and iNKT cells. With monozygotic twins, out-of-frame TCR alpha sharing exceeded what models estimated.

Germline trimming cut 6 bases from V and 9 bases from J; bases unmatched to any gene: 9. This CDR3 is 15 amino acids long. This clonotype has a count of ten or more. No antigen is known for it. Each CDR3 protein gets one entry after TCRdb re-called the 5' RACE reads with MiXCR. The table includes 500,000 to 700,000 distinct CDR3 sequences, roughly 6.6% detected once. This same sample was also taken into another study, of yellow fever vaccine responses in identical twins.

The chain has TRBV12-3 or TRBV12-4 and TRBJ1-6; 9 positions agree with TRBD1. This clonotype originated in a woman between 18 and 30 years old in good health. The material sequenced was PBMCs. CDR3 nucleotide sequence: TGTGCCAGCAGGGGGACCGGGACAGGGACTTCACCCCTCCACTTT. This translates into CASRGTGTGTSPLHF.